What follows describes a single T cell receptor beta chain. Its specificity is unknown. The CDR3 is made up of 14 amino acids. CDR1 DFQATT and CDR2 SNEGSKA come from the germline V gene (reference sequence). Every participating donor contributed roughly 10 milliliters of peripheral blood through a draw. This entry comes from a study of blood T cells in healthy people across ages. The overall study: About one barcoded beta molecule per two T cells came from capture by template switching.

Notes on the study in general: In older individuals, TCR beta diversity per million T cells was lower, falling roughly linearly with age.

It was with a sample-barcoded 5' primer and a J-beta primer mix that a second PCR of roughly 7 to 12 cycles was run. With 12 random nucleotides, a template-switch adaptor tagged each individual cDNA molecule. Each CDR3 protein gets one entry after TCRdb re-called the 5' RACE reads with MiXCR. The repertoire holds about 720,000 distinct CDR3 sequences, with 20% to 25% as singletons. The sample was blood. The gene calls are TRBV20-1 and TRBJ2-5; 8 positions match TRBD2. This clonotype was obtained from a man between 65 and 79 years old in good health. The DNA of the CDR3 is TGCAGCGCGACCGGGGGGGGGTACCAAGAGACCCAGTACTTC. Translated: CSATGGGYQETQYF.